This passage covers 2 T cell receptor beta chains from one sample sequenced in a study of Tregs in tolerant kidney transplant recipients. Mixed chimerism was transient after nonmyeloablative marrow transplants from related graft donors. Measured with immunoSEQ multiplex PCR; TCRdb has only the in-frame clones, and not every one. Here the sample table reports 13,000 to 15,000 clones. The sequencing used CD8+ T cells from blood (PBMCs), collected 6 months after the transplant. The source of these receptors is a human patient who received a combined kidney and bone marrow transplant. Some T cells may be transferred from the graft donor.

A remark on this clone: The CDR3 end falls 3 residues outside the read, so it is completed with the germline J gene. The genes are TRBV13 and TRBJ2-3; 8 bases fit TRBD2. Trimming at V came to 3 bases and at J to 2 bases, leaving 7 bases not matched to a gene. In germline, CDR1 is PRHDT, CDR2 FYEKMQ (reference sequence). The CDR3 is 16 amino acids. The part of the CDR3 DNA that was read is TGTGCCAGCAGCTTCGCGGGTAGCGGGGACACAGATACG. Translated: CASSFAGSGDTDT. The whole CDR3 reads CASSFAGSGDTDTQYF.

Notes on this clone: From the germline J gene comes the end of the CDR3, since the read stops 3 residues before it. The chain is built from TRBV2 and TRBJ2-3; 8 bases fit TRBD2. After removal of 3 bases from V and 0 bases from J, the junction contained 11 bases not matched to a gene. Looked up from germline, CDR1 is SNHLY and CDR2 is FYNNEI. CDR3 length: 18 residues. CDR3 sequence: CASSDDRGGELSTDTQYF. The CDR3 bases that were read are TGTGCCAGCAGTGATGACCGGGGGGGCGAACTTAGCACAGATACG.